The 13 T cell receptor beta chains reported below all come from one sample, sequenced in a study of molecular identifiers for immune sequencing clone quantification. TCRdb ran MiXCR on the PCR reads and lists one entry per CDR3 protein. This sample has roughly 100,000 distinct CDR3 sequences; about 35% occur once, and the top ten carry 9.7%. Sequenced input: naive CD8+ T cells from blood, with Jurkat cell RNA spiked in. Stated subset: FACS-sorted CD8+CD4-CCR7+CD45RA+ naive T cells. These TCRs come from a human donor in good health. Some libraries in this study had Jurkat cell RNA spiked in.

This sequence joins TRBV28 and TRBJ2-7, with 11 bases that match TRBD2. CDR3 length equals 15 residues. Trimming cost V 6 bases and J 9 bases; bases outside gene matches: 13. CDR1 and CDR2 from the germline V gene are MDHEN and SYDVKM. The CDR3 is CASRSLGLAAGGQYF. As DNA, the CDR3 is TGTGCCAGCAGATCCCTGGGACTAGCGGCGGGGGGGCAGTACTTC.

This clonotype was observed a handful of times. This rearrangement joins TRBV9 to TRBJ2-7; a possible D gene is TRBD1 (6 bases). The V gene lost 4 bases and the J gene lost 2 bases, with 16 bases spanning the gap. This CDR3 spans 15 amino acids. CDR1 is SGDLS, CDR2 YYNGEE, per germline. The CDR3 coding sequence is TGTGCCAGCAGCACTCCCGGACAGAACCCCTACGAGCAGTACTTC. Translating gives CASSTPGQNPYEQYF.

This clonotype occurred many times. The J gene is TRBJ1-5, the V gene TRBV7-9; no clear D. CDR3 size: 12 residues. Trimming stripped 0 bases from V and 4 bases from J, with 1 base between. CDR1 is SEHNR, CDR2 FQNEAQ, per germline (reference sequence). CDR3 amino acids: CASSLANQPQHF. The CDR3 DNA reads as TGTGCCAGCAGCTTAGCGAATCAGCCCCAGCATTTT.

Note on this clonotype: A much larger clone is a single base away; this may be a read error. The chain combines TRBV7-6 with TRBJ2-7; weak D call: TRBD2 (6 bases). The germline V gene has CDR1 SGHVS and CDR2 FNYEAQ. The CDR3 length is 13 residues. The ends were cut back, 1 base at V and 6 bases at J, with 10 bases in the middle. The CDR3 here is CASSLDQGGEQYF. The CDR3 region has the DNA TGTGCCAGCAGCTTAGACCAGGGAGGCGAGCAGTACTTC.

This clonotype was picked up many times. The chain combines TRBV20-1 with TRBJ1-5; D is possibly TRBD1 (6 bases). Germline CDR1 DFQATT, CDR2 SNEGSKA (reference sequence). V was shortened by 0 bases and J by 7 bases, with 10 bases between the two germline ends. The length of the CDR3 is 13 residues. Written as DNA, the CDR3 is TGCAGTGCTAGAGATGGAGGGGGACAGCCCCAGCATTTT. Translated: CSARDGGGQPQHF.

The chain joins TRBV5-6 to TRBJ2-7; 9 bases are a match to TRBD1. The V gene end was trimmed by 3 bases and the J gene end by 6 bases; junction bases not matched to a gene: 7. The germline CDR1 and CDR2 sequences are SGHDT and YYEEEE. CDR3 length: 14 amino acids. The CDR3 sequence: CASSWGTGKVEQYF. The CDR3 coding sequence is TGTGCCAGCAGCTGGGGGACAGGGAAAGTCGAGCAGTACTTC.

The chain recombines TRBV7-9 with TRBJ1-4, with 8 bases matching TRBD1. The germline V gene encodes CDR1 SEHNR and CDR2 FQNEAQ (reference sequence). CDR3 length: 14 residues. The V segment lost 3 bases and the J segment 4 bases; nucleotides outside the gene matches: 1. The CDR3 sequence is CASSFGQGNEKLFF. In DNA form, the CDR3 reads TGTGCCAGCAGCTTCGGACAGGGTAATGAAAAACTGTTTTTT.

This clonotype was seen repeatedly, ten times or more. This chain joins TRBV9 and TRBJ2-2; no firm D call. Between the trimmed V and J ends, which lost 3 bases and 5 bases, there was a span of 8 bases. Germline V gene data show CDR1 as SGDLS and CDR2 as YYNGEE. The CDR3 spans 13 residues. The CDR3 loop reads CASSADGTGELFF. CDR3 nucleotide sequence: TGTGCCAGCAGCGCGGACGGTACCGGGGAGCTGTTTTTT.

On this clonotype itself: The junction shows a germline mismatch at one end, possibly a read error. The chain links TRBV7-2 to TRBJ2-7; 8 bases fit TRBD2. CDR1 and CDR2 (germline): SGHTA, FQGNSA. The CDR3 runs to 15 residues. The CDR3 protein is CASSGLSGRPYKQYF. The CDR3 DNA is TGTGCCAGCAGTGGTCTCAGCGGGAGACCCTACAAGCAGTACTTC.

In DNA, the CDR3 is TGTGCCAGCATTTTTGGGGGACCGACGGTCACCGGGGAGCTGTTTTTT. This translates into CASIFGGPTVTGELFF. The chain couples TRBV6-1 to TRBJ2-2; either TRBD1 or TRBD2 may supply D (5 bases each). The germline V gene has CDR1 MNHNS and CDR2 SASEGT. Trimming pared 7 bases from V and 4 bases from J, leaving 19 bases between. This CDR3 spans 16 amino acids.

The chain carries TRBV7-9 and TRBJ2-7; D uncertain. V lost 1 base and J 1 base, leaving 14 bases between the germline ends. Germline V gives CDR1 SEHNR, CDR2 FQNEAQ (reference sequence). This CDR3 region has 16 residues. CDR3 residues: CASSLETFLPSYEQYF. The CDR3, as DNA: TGTGCCAGCAGCTTAGAGACATTTCTACCGTCCTACGAGCAGTACTTC.

This clonotype was seen repeatedly, ten times or more. This chain uses TRBV27 with TRBJ2-7; tentative D call: TRBD1 (6 bases). Germline V gives CDR1 MNHEY, CDR2 SMNVEV (reference sequence). The CDR3 runs 11 residues. V was cut by 5 bases and J by 4 bases, with 6 bases left in between. The CDR3 region has the DNA TGTGCCAGCAGTACAGGGTACGAGCAGTACTTC. It translates to CASSTGYEQYF.

V and J are TRBV7-8 and TRBJ1-5, with a possible D match to TRBD1 (5 bases). CDR1 and CDR2 (germline): SGHVS, FQNEAQ. This CDR3 has 17 residues. The V end was cut by 5 bases, the J end by 0 bases, with 17 bases between. DNA for the CDR3: TGTGCCAGCAGCCGCCGGGCCGGGGCTTATAGCAATCAGCCCCAGCATTTT. Translating gives CASSRRAGAYSNQPQHF.